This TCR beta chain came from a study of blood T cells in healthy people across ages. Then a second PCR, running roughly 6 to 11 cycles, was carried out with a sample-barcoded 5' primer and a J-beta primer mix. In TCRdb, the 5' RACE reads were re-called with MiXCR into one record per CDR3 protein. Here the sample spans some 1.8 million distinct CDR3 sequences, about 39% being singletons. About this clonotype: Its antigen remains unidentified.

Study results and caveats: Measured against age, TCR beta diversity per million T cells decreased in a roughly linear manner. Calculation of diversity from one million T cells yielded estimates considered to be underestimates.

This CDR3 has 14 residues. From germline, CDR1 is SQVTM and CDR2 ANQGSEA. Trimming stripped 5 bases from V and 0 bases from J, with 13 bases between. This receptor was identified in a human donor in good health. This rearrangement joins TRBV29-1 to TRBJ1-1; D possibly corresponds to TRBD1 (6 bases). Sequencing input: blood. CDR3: CSVLTGTLNTEAFF. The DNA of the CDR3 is TGCAGCGTTTTGACAGGCACGTTGAACACTGAAGCTTTCTTT.